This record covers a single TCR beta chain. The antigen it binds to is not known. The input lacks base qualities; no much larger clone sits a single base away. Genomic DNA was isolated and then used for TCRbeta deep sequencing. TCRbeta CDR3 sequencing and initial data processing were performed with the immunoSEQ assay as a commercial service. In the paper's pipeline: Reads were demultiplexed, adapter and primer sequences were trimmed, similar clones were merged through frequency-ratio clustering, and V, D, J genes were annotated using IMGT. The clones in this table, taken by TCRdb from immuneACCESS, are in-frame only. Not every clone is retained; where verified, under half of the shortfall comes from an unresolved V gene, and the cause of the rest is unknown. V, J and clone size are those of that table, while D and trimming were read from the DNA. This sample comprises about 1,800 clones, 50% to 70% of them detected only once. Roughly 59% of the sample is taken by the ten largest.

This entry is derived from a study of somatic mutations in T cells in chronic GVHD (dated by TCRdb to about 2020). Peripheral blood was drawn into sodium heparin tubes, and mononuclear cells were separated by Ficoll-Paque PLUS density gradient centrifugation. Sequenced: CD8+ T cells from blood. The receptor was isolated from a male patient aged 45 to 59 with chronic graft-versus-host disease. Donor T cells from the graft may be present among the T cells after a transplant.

The CDR3 region: CASTADGTGPYEQYF. DNA sequence: TGTGCCAGCACCGCCGACGGGACAGGGCCCTACGAGCAGTACTTC. The rearranged chain carries TRBV7-6 and TRBJ2-7, with 9 bases matching TRBD1. From a lookup of the germline V gene, CDR1 and CDR2 are SGHVS and FNYEAQ. Germline trimming amounts to 7 bases on V and 2 bases on J, with 9 as the count of junction bases outside the gene matches. The CDR3 goes from the cysteine to the phenylalanine over 15 residues. The read is trimmed to its CDR3 DNA, 45 bases read in frame from base 1.